A single sample is the source of the 29 T cell receptor beta chains below, sequenced in a study of T cell changes during pregnancy in multiple sclerosis. Some clones are missing from TCRdb's copy, which holds only in-frame ones; the method was immunoSEQ multiplex PCR. Of fewer than 20,000 clones in the sample, 80% to 90% are singletons; the top ten hold about 8%. The specimen comprised CD8+ T cells from peripheral blood mononuclear cells, sampled in the second trimester of pregnancy. The source of these receptors is a female donor in good health, enrolled as a control in a pregnancy study.

This clone is a singleton in its sample. The gene calls are TRBV25-1 and TRBJ2-5, with a tentative D call TRBD2 (6 bases). The CDR3 is 16 amino acids. The germline CDR1 and CDR2 sequences are MGHDK and SYGVNS. The V and J ends lost 7 bases and 6 bases respectively, with 24 bases between them. The CDR3 DNA is TGTGCCAGCATATTGCCCCCGGGGAGGAGGAGGAAGACCCAGTACTTC. It encodes CASILPPGRRRKTQYF.

This clone was found once. The chain carries TRBV10-2 and TRBJ2-1, with 12 bases that match TRBD2. The CDR3 has 16 residues. The ends lost 5 bases at V and 6 bases at J; junction bases unmatched: 8. Germline V lookup: CDR1 WSHSY, CDR2 SAAADI. The CDR3 coding sequence is TGCGCCAGCAGTAAGACTAGCGGGGGTAGTCGCAATGAGCAGTTCTTC. This gives the protein CASSKTSGGSRNEQFF.

This rearrangement joins TRBV6-5 to TRBJ1-5; the D gene is possibly TRBD1 (5 bases). Trimming took off 7 bases at V and 1 base at J, with 14 bases between the two ends. The germline V gene encodes CDR1 MNHEY and CDR2 SVGAGI. There are 15 residues in the CDR3. The CDR3 is CASKVAGGSNQPQHF. The DNA for the CDR3 is TGTGCCAGCAAGGTCGCGGGGGGAAGCAATCAGCCCCAGCATTTT.

The rearrangement links TRBV6-5 to TRBJ1-2; 9 positions agree with TRBD1. Trimming removed 8 bases from V and 8 bases from J; junction bases left unmatched: 15. The germline V gene encodes CDR1 MNHEY and CDR2 SVGAGI. This CDR3 is 15 amino acids long. The CDR3 region has the DNA TGTGCCAGCTCCGCCCTCGGGACAGGGTTGTTCGGCTACACCTTC. Protein: CASSALGTGLFGYTF.

The CDR3 nucleotides read TGTGCCAGCAGCCATGACCCCGGGTTTTACGAGCAGTACTTC. This codes for CASSHDPGFYEQYF. This chain uses TRBV6-1 with TRBJ2-7; no reliable D call. Per germline, CDR1 MNHNS and CDR2 SASEGT. V was shortened by 6 bases and J by 4 bases, with 16 bases between the two germline ends. This CDR3 spans 14 amino acids.

J is TRBJ1-1 and V is TRBV4-1; 9 positions match TRBD1. J was trimmed by 0 bases and V by 5 bases; bases with no gene match: 10. This CDR3 comprises 17 residues. Germline V CDR1 and CDR2: MGHRA, YSYEKL. The CDR3 loop is CASSSTGGPTLNTEAFF. CDR3 DNA sequence: TGCGCCAGCAGCTCTACAGGGGGCCCGACCTTGAACACTGAAGCTTTCTTT.

J is TRBJ1-3 and V is TRBV27; D possibly corresponds to TRBD1 (6 bases). Between the trimmed V and J ends, which lost 3 bases and 2 bases, there was a span of 11 bases. CDR3 length equals 15 residues. Germline CDR1 reads MNHEY; CDR2 reads SMNVEV (reference sequence). CDR3 coding DNA: TGTGCCAGCAGTTTCACAGGGATGGCTGGAAACACCATATATTTT. Its protein product is CASSFTGMAGNTIYF.

The rearrangement uses TRBV7-8 and TRBJ2-1; 11 nucleotides match TRBD2. Germline values: CDR1 SGHVS, CDR2 FQNEAQ. The CDR3 length is 16 residues. Trimming took 4 bases from V and 3 from J; bases not matched to a gene: 5. CDR3 bases: TGTGCCAGCAGCTGGACTAGCGGGTCATACTACAATGAGCAGTTCTTC. It encodes CASSWTSGSYYNEQFF. Together with reference TRBV7-8 and TRBJ2-1, the CDR3 gives the full variable domain: GAGVSQSPRYKVAKRGQDVALRCDPISGHVSLFWYQQALGQGPEFLTYFQNEAQLDKSGLPSDRFFAERPEGSVSTLKIQRTQQEDSAVYLCASSWTSGSYYNEQFFGPGTRLTVL.

The chain links TRBV6-6 to TRBJ1-2; 7 bases line up with TRBD1. Germline values: CDR1 MNHNY, CDR2 SVGAGI (reference sequence). The junction had 6 bases not matched to a gene; V was cut back by 10 bases and J by 4 bases. The length of the CDR3 is 12 residues. The CDR3 sequence is CAIFRGAYGYTF. Written as DNA, the CDR3 is TGTGCCATTTTCAGGGGGGCCTATGGCTACACCTTC.

The V call is TRBV5-6, the J call TRBJ2-7; possible D gene TRBD1, 6 bases. The CDR3 extends over 12 amino acids. The germline V gene encodes CDR1 SGHDT and CDR2 YYEEEE. Trimming cost V 3 bases and J 5 bases, with 9 bases left between them. The CDR3 sequence: CASSSQGNEQYF. As DNA, the CDR3 is TGTGCCAGCAGCTCACAGGGAAACGAGCAGTACTTC.

This clone was seen once. The V and J genes are TRBV7-6 and TRBJ2-7; TRBD2 is a possible D gene (5 bases). V was trimmed by 4 bases and J by 4 bases, leaving 14 bases between them. Germline assignment: CDR1 SGHVS and CDR2 FNYEAQ. The CDR3 extends over 14 amino acids. CDR3 loop: CASSSLDGLYEQYF. For the CDR3, the DNA is TGTGCCAGCAGCTCCCTGGACGGACTGTACGAGCAGTACTTC.

The chain links TRBV27 to TRBJ2-7, with D perhaps TRBD2 (6 bases). The CDR3 runs to 13 residues. With 4 bases removed from V and 1 base from J, the gap between germline ends came to 8 bases. Germline V gene sequence: CDR1 MNHEY, CDR2 SMNVEV (reference sequence). This chain's CDR3 is CASSWDFSYEQYF. The CDR3 DNA follows: TGTGCCAGCAGTTGGGACTTTTCCTACGAGCAGTACTTC.

V usage is TRBV7-3 and J usage is TRBJ2-1; 7 positions agree with TRBD2. The CDR3 loop spans 15 amino acids. Germline values: CDR1 SGHTA, CDR2 FQGTGA. V gave up 5 bases and J gave up 7 bases; unmatched junction bases: 11. CDR3 amino acids: CASSPTGGLPNEQFF. Here the CDR3 DNA reads TGTGCCAGCAGCCCAACGGGGGGTCTTCCAAATGAGCAGTTCTTC.

Worth noting for this clone: Sequence at one end of the junction differs from germline and may be a read error. The chain carries TRBV7-7 and TRBJ2-3; D uncertain. Germline CDR1 reads SSHAT; CDR2 reads FNYEAQ (reference sequence). The CDR3 length is 15 residues. CDR3 in DNA: TGTGCTAGCAGCTCCCGACACCTAAGCACAGATACGCAGTATTTT. This sequence encodes CASSSRHLSTDTQYF.

This clone occurred a few times. This chain links TRBV6-1 with TRBJ1-5; no reliable D call. The CDR3 consists of 14 residues. CDR1 MNHNS and CDR2 SASEGT come from the germline V gene. V shed 4 bases and J shed 8 bases, with 15 bases lying between them. CDR3 region: CASSGKLEFEPQHF. The CDR3 coding sequence is TGTGCCAGCAGTGGGAAACTAGAATTTGAGCCCCAGCATTTT.

This sequence joins TRBV7-9 and TRBJ1-4, with TRBD1 identical over 10 bases. The CDR3 totals 15 residues. J lost 8 bases, V lost 2 bases, and 5 bases had no gene match. CDR1 is SEHNR, CDR2 FQNEAQ, per germline (reference sequence). The CDR3 DNA follows: TGTGCCAGCAGCTTAACGACAGGGGGCAACGAAAAACTGTTTTTT. Its protein product is CASSLTTGGNEKLFF.

The rearrangement uses TRBV5-1 and TRBJ1-2, with 9 nucleotides matching TRBD1. The CDR3 is made up of 18 amino acids. Germline V gene sequence: CDR1 SGHRS, CDR2 YFSETQ. V lost 4 bases, J lost 6 bases, and 19 bases stayed unmatched. The DNA for the CDR3 is TGCGCCAGCAGCCCTCGCTGGACAGGGGTGAGACAGTCGGATGGCTACACCTTC. It encodes CASSPRWTGVRQSDGYTF.

The J gene is TRBJ1-2, the V gene TRBV11-1; D possibly corresponds to TRBD1 (6 bases). Between the trimmed V and J ends, which lost 0 bases and 4 bases, there was a span of 12 bases. Germline V gene data show CDR1 as SGHAT and CDR2 as FQDESV (reference sequence). The CDR3 covers 15 residues. The CDR3 protein is CASSLAPGEIYGYTF. CDR3 in DNA: TGTGCCAGCAGCTTAGCCCCAGGGGAGATCTATGGCTACACCTTC.

This sequence joins TRBV6-1 and TRBJ1-6, with no clear D. This CDR3 is built from 15 residues. With 1 base removed from V and 7 bases from J, the gap between germline ends came to 11 bases. CDR1 and CDR2 from the germline V gene are MNHNS and SASEGT. The CDR3 region is CASSEGGRGNSPLHF. In nucleotides, the CDR3 is TGTGCCAGCAGTGAAGGTGGGAGAGGGAATTCACCCCTCCACTTT.

V gene TRBV11-2 combines with J gene TRBJ2-3, with 12 nucleotides matching TRBD1. The CDR3 loop spans 16 amino acids. Germline trimming cut 5 bases from V and 5 bases from J; bases unmatched to any gene: 8. The germline V gene has CDR1 SGHAT and CDR2 FQNNGV. CDR3 in amino acids: CASSPGTGGLVDTQYF. For the CDR3, the DNA is TGTGCCAGCAGCCCAGGGACAGGGGGCTTAGTAGATACGCAGTATTTT.

The chain couples TRBV10-1 to TRBJ2-7, with 7 positions matching TRBD1. J lost 0 bases, V lost 5 bases, and 4 bases had no gene match. This CDR3 spans 14 amino acids. The germline gives CDR1 WNHNN, CDR2 SYGVQD (reference sequence). CDR3 sequence: CASSRDSSSYEQYF. CDR3 nucleotides: TGCGCCAGCAGTAGGGACAGTAGCTCCTACGAGCAGTACTTC.

Concerning this clone: Other DNA sequences within the sample encode an identical CDR3. The chain carries TRBV9 and TRBJ2-1; D may be TRBD2 (5 bases). The CDR3 loop spans 14 amino acids. CDR1 SGDLS and CDR2 YYNGEE come from the germline V gene. V gave up 3 bases and J gave up 0 bases, with 7 bases separating them. This CDR3 reads CASSGTGSYNEQFF. DNA of the CDR3: TGTGCCAGCAGCGGGACTGGCTCCTACAATGAGCAGTTCTTC.

The chain links TRBV7-8 to TRBJ1-5; D is unclear. The V gene's germline CDR1 is SGHVS and CDR2 FQNEAQ. V was shortened by 1 base and J by 4 bases, with 14 bases between the two germline ends. The CDR3 spans 16 residues. CDR3: CASSLVVTEVNQPQHF. In DNA form, the CDR3 reads TGTGCCAGCAGCTTAGTCGTTACAGAAGTAAATCAGCCCCAGCATTTT.

The genes are TRBV27 and TRBJ1-5; tentatively, D is TRBD1 (5 bases). The CDR3 is made up of 15 amino acids. Germline V gene lookup returns CDR1 MNHEY and CDR2 SMNVEV (reference sequence). With 4 bases removed from V and 2 bases from J, the gap between germline ends came to 12 bases. CDR3 DNA: TGTGCCAGCAGTTCCCTATCGGGGGGCAATCAGCCCCAGCATTTT. The encoded protein is CASSSLSGGNQPQHF.

The sample holds a few counts of this clone. The chain employs TRBV6-6 and TRBJ1-1, with D unclear. The germline V gene has CDR1 MNHNY and CDR2 SVGAGI (reference sequence). This CDR3 comprises 11 residues. V was shortened by 5 bases and J by 7 bases, with 8 bases between the two germline ends. CDR3 loop: CASSLPGEAFF. Here the CDR3 DNA reads TGTGCCAGCAGTCTTCCGGGTGAAGCTTTCTTT.

V usage is TRBV27 and J usage is TRBJ1-5, with 8 bases identical to TRBD1. The CDR3 length is 15 residues. After removal of 5 bases from V and 1 base from J, the junction contained 4 bases not matched to a gene. CDR1 and CDR2 from the germline V gene are MNHEY and SMNVEV (reference sequence). CDR3 region: CASSAYRGSNQPQHF. The CDR3 nucleotides read TGTGCCAGCAGTGCTTACAGGGGGAGCAATCAGCCCCAGCATTTT.

This chain uses TRBV19 with TRBJ2-1, with D perhaps matching TRBD2 (6 bases). The CDR3 spans 14 residues. CDR1 is LNHDA, CDR2 SQIVND, per germline (reference sequence). V was trimmed by 1 base and J by 9 bases, leaving 13 bases between them. The chain's CDR3 is CASSIAGVVGEQFF. The CDR3 region has the DNA TGTGCCAGTAGTATAGCGGGAGTTGTCGGTGAGCAGTTCTTC.

The gene calls are TRBV7-9 and TRBJ2-1, with D possibly matching TRBD2 (5 bases). Germline V lookup: CDR1 SEHNR, CDR2 FQNEAQ (reference sequence). This CDR3 has 15 amino acids. V was shortened by 5 bases and J by 0 bases, with 11 bases between the two germline ends. The CDR3 region has the DNA TGTGCCAGCAGCCGTCCTAGCTACTCCTACAATGAGCAGTTCTTC. It translates to CASSRPSYSYNEQFF.

The V and J genes are TRBV13 and TRBJ2-1, with 9 bases aligning to TRBD2. The CDR3 runs 15 residues. V was pared by 5 bases and J by 2 bases, with 4 bases of the junction left unmatched. Germline-derived CDR1 and CDR2 are PRHDT and FYEKMQ (reference sequence). The CDR3: CASSRSGRAYNEQFF. The CDR3, as DNA: TGTGCCAGCAGCCGTAGCGGGAGAGCCTACAATGAGCAGTTCTTC.